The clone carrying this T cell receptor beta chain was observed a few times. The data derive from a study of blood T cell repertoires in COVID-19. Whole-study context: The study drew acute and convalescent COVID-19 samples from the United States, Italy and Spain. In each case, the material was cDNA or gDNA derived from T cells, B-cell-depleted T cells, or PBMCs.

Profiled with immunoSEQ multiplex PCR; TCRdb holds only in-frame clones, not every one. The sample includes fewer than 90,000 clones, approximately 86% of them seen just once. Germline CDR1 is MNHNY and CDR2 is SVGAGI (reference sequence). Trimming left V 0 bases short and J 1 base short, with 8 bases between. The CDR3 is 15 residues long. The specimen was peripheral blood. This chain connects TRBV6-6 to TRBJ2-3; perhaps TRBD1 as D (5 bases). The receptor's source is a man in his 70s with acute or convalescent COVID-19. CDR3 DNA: TGTGCCAGCAGTTACTCGACAGTAGGCACAGATACGCAGTATTTT. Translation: CASSYSTVGTDTQYF.